This TCR beta chain appears in the sequencing data of a study of identical twins' blood T cells (dated by TCRdb to the early 2010s). In the study overall: The approximately 12 libraries, six for the alpha chain and six for the beta chain, together yielded some 50 million Illumina reads. To assess how genetics influences repertoire formation, the study used next-generation sequencing to compare the TCR alpha and beta chain repertoires of three pairs of monozygous twins.

CDR1 is given as MGHRA and CDR2 as YSYEKL, both from the germline V gene. The CDR3 has 15 amino acids, counting the end cysteine and phenylalanine. Of all the DNA, just the CDR3 is kept, 45 bases in frame from base 1. The trim is 4 bases for V and 0 bases for J, with a gap of 10 bases between the germline ends. Six healthy women forming three monozygous twin pairs were used as donors. All three twin pairs had been reared together and were thought likely to have met the same infectious agents and vaccines. TCR cDNA libraries were prepared from RNA that was isolated from peripheral blood mononuclear cells. This clonotype came up a few times. Its antigen has not been determined. No quality values exist for individual bases; no much larger clone is one base distant. On the study overall, not on this receptor specifically: Among the most abundant TCRbeta clonotypes, more CDR3 sequences were shared by each donor with her twin than with unrelated donors. Because the twins were reared together, environmental influences could not be ruled out as the explanation for twin similarity. How many CDR3 clonotypes two donors shared depended mainly on the product of their cloneset sizes, and the twins did not clearly stray from this trend. Independent studies were stated to be required to validate the proposed role of the TCRalpha J segment in MHC recognition during thymic selection. Twin pairs were reported to be markedly more alike in V gene usage than unrelated donors were, even when looking at non-selected out-of-frame TCRbeta clonotypes.

The method was 5' RACE. Instrument used: Illumina Genome Analyzer IIx. RNA-based TCR cDNA libraries were prepared by a previously described protocol with several modifications. Sample-specific barcodes were introduced on both ends of each TCR cDNA library during cDNA synthesis and amplification to prevent cross-contamination. The authors' pipeline ran thus. Each library contained about 2.2 to 4 million CDR3-containing reads, and somewhere between about 85,000 and nearly 500,000 clonotypes were identified for each individual. Reads with improper barcode index combinations were discarded, and clonesets were then built for each library with the MiTCR software. While assembling CDR3 clonotypes, MiTCR corrected PCR and sequencing errors and either filtered or rescued low-quality reads. Artificial out-of-frame clonotypes were removed by being mapped to in-frame sequences, with one indel in the CDR3 allowed. To measure how similar V and J gene usage was between donors, Jensen-Shannon divergence was divided by mean entropy. Using fastp at Q25 and MiXCR, TCRdb reprocessed the public reads and kept productive beta chains. Rows are unified per CDR3 protein, each entry keeping the most common DNA and genes. The V and J calls, along with clone size, are taken from TCRdb and not from the paper's own processing. The sample table records around 380,000 distinct CDR3 sequences; around 30% of these occur just once. Roughly 5.5% of the sample is in the top ten clones.

The sequence links TRBV4-1 to TRBJ2-1; the D segment might be TRBD1 or TRBD2, since each matches 5 bases. Sequenced sample: PBMCs. The TCR originated in a woman aged 18 to 55 in good health. The nucleotides read TGCGCCAGCAGCCGGGACGTTAGCTCCTACAATGAGCAGTTCTTC. It translates to CASSRDVSSYNEQFF.